The present T cell receptor beta chain was sequenced within a study of cytotoxic CD8 clonotypes in ibrutinib-treated CLL. Background on the study: Investigators reported 25 or so partial and 2 complete responses; after median around 63 months, roughly 15 patients remained remitted and approximately twelve progressed.

Clones were read by immunoSEQ multiplex PCR, and TCRdb kept only the in-frame ones, dropping some. The sample shows roughly 300,000 clones, 76% of them seen only once. Germline values: CDR1 SGHTA, CDR2 FQGTGA. The junction had 5 bases not matched to a gene; V was cut back by 1 base and J by 2 bases. CDR3 size: 16 residues. A single count supports this clone. The input for sequencing was PBMCs, taken at disease progression, from a patient treated with ibrutinib. J is TRBJ2-5 and V is TRBV7-3; 9 bases line up with TRBD2. The TCR originated in a human donor with chronic lymphocytic leukemia. CDR3 in DNA: TGTGCCAGCAGCTTAAGTCGAGCGGGGGGACAAGAGACCCAGTACTTC. Its protein is CASSLSRAGGQETQYF.